This TCR beta chain was obtained from a study of regulatory T cells in long-lasting Graves disease. Time point denoted: persistent/refractory GD, antithyroid drugs over 5 years with positive TRAb. From RNA extracted from PBMCs, the TCR library was made. Combining iRepertoire HTBI primers with Arm-PCR of CDR3 regions, the authors built TCR beta libraries. MiXCR, run by TCRdb on the multiplex PCR reads, gives a single entry per CDR3 protein. Of roughly 450,000 distinct CDR3 sequences listed, around a fifth are singletons. Study-wide results and caveats: The study examined only peripheral blood, not thyroid tissue. Patients with persistent disease shared some 2,500 public clonotypes, outpacing the 900 to 1,000 shared by new patients.

On this clonotype: Its specificity is not known.

This TCR derives from a female donor with Graves disease. The sequencing here drew on peripheral blood mononuclear cells (PBMCs), taken when the disease was refractory, from a patient treated with antithyroid drugs.

DNA for the CDR3: TGTGCCAGCAGCTTAACTGGACTAGCGGCCCGCACAGATACGCAGTATTTT. Its translation: CASSLTGLAARTDTQYF. The J gene is TRBJ2-3, the V gene TRBV7-2, with TRBD2 matching over 10 bases. Germline trimming cut 2 bases from V and 1 base from J; bases unmatched to any gene: 6. Germline V gene sequence: CDR1 SGHTA, CDR2 FQGNSA. CDR3 length equals 17 residues. Based on the CDR3 plus reference TRBV7-2 and TRBJ2-3, the full variable domain is GAGVSQSPSNKVTEKGKDVELRCDPISGHTALYWYRQSLGQGLEFLIYFQGNSAPDKSGLPSDRFSAERTGGSVSTLTIQRTQQEDSAVYLCASSLTGLAARTDTQYFGPGTRLTVL.